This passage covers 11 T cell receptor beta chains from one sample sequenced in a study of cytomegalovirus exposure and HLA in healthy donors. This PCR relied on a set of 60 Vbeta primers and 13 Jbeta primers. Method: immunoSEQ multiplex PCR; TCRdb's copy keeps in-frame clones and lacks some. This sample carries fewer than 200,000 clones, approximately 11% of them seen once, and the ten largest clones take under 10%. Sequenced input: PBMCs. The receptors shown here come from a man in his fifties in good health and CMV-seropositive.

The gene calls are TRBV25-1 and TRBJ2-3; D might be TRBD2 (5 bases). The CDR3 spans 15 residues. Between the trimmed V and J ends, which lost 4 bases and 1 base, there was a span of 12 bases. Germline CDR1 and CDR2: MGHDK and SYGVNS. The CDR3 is CASSGKGRGTDTQYF. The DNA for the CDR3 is TGTGCCAGCAGTGGGAAAGGGCGGGGCACAGATACGCAGTATTTT.

CDR3 in DNA: TGTGCCAGCAGTGGGACAGGCCGGGGAGCTTTCTTT. Its translation is CASSGTGRGAFF. The gene calls are TRBV28 and TRBJ1-1; 8 bases match TRBD1. V was clipped by 5 bases and J by 10 bases; unmatched bases: 6. The CDR3 runs 12 residues. Germline lookup yields CDR1 MDHEN and CDR2 SYDVKM.

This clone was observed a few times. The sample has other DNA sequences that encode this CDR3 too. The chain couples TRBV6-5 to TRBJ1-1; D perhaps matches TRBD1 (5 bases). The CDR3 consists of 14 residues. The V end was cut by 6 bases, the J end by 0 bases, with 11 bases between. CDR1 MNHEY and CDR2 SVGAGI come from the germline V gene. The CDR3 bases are TGTGCCAGCAGGCGGGACGGTCTGAACACTGAAGCTTTCTTT. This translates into CASRRDGLNTEAFF.

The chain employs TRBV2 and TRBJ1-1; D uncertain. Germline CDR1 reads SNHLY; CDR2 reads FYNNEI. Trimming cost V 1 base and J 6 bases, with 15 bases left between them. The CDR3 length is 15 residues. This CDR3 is CASSEGSVVFAEAFF. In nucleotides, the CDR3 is TGTGCCAGCAGTGAAGGTTCAGTTGTATTCGCTGAAGCTTTCTTT.

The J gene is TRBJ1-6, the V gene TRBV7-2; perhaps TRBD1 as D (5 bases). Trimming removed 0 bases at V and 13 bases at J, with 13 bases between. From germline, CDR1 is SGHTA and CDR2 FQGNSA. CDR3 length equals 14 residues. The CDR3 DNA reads TGTGCCAGCAGCTTAGCCCGACAGAATTACCCCCTCCACTTT. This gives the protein CASSLARQNYPLHF.

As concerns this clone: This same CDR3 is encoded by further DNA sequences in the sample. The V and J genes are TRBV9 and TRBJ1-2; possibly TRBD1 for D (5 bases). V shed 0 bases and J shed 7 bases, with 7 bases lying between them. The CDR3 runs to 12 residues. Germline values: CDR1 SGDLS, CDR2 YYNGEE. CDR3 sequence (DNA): TGTGCCAGCAGCGTAGGGGGGGGTGGCTACACCTTC. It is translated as CASSVGGGGYTF.

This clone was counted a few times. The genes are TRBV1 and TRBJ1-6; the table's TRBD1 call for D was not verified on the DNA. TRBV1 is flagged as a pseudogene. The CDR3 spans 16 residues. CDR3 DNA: TGCACCAGCAGCCAAGAAGAGGCAGGGTGGAATTCACCCCTCCACTTT. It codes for CTSSQEEAGWNSPLHF.

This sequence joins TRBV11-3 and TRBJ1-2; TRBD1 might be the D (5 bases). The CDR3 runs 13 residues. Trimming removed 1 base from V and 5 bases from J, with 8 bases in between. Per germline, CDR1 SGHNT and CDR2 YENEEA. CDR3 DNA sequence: TGTGCCAGCAGCTTAGCGGGGACTTATGGCTACACCTTC. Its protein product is CASSLAGTYGYTF.

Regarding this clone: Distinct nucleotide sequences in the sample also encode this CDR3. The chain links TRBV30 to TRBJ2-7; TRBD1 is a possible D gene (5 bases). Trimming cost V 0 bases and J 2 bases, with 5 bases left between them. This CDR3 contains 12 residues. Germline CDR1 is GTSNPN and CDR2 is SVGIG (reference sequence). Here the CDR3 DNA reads TGTGCCTGGAGTGTGGGGCCCTACGAGCAGTACTTC. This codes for CAWSVGPYEQYF. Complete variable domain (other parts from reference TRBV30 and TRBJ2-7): SQTIHQWPATLVQPVGSPLSLECTVEGTSNPNLYWYRQAAGRGLQLLFYSVGIGQISSEVPQNLSASRPQDRQFILSSKKLLLSDSGFYLCAWSVGPYEQYFGPGTRLTVT.

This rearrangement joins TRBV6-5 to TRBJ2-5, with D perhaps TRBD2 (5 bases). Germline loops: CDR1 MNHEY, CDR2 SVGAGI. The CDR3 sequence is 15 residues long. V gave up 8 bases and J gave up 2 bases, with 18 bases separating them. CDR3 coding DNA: TGTGCCAGCGCTCGGACGGGGAAAGGTCAAGAGACCCAGTACTTC. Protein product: CASARTGKGQETQYF.

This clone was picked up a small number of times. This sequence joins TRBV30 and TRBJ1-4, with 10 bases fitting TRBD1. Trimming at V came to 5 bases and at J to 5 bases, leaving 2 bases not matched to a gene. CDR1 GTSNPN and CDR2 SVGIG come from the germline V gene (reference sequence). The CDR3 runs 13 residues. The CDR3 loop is CAWSDRGNEKLFF. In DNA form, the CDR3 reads TGTGCCTGGTCGGACAGGGGGAATGAAAAACTGTTTTTT.